Listed below are T cell receptor beta chains from one sample, sequenced in a study of blood T cell repertoires in COVID-19. TCRdb's table, derived via immunoSEQ multiplex PCR, lists solely in-frame clones and lacks some. The sample consists of 30,000 to 35,000 clones, approximately 86% of them appearing once. The sequenced sample consisted of peripheral blood. These receptors all stem from a man between 65 and 80 years old with acute or convalescent COVID-19. Both conserved end residues are part of each CDR3. The order of the fields is D gene, J gene, clone size, V gene, CDR3 protein, CDR3 DNA. The D gene is left open where the match is weak. The size field is filled for only some rows; it gives once, few, many or a size class.

TRBD1 TRBJ2-5 once TRBV24-1 CATSSFRDRAQETQYF TGTGCCACCAGCTCCTTCCGGGACAGAGCGCAAGAGACCCAGTACTTC
- TRBJ2-1 - TRBV3-1/TRBV3-2 CASSRQRRGNEQFF TGTGCCAGCAGCCGACAGCGAAGGGGCAATGAGCAGTTCTTC
TRBD2 TRBJ2-7 - TRBV2 CASSDLVPSGPEEQYF TGTGCCAGCAGTGACCTAGTGCCTAGCGGGCCGGAGGAGCAGTACTTC
TRBD1 TRBJ2-7 - TRBV6-2/TRBV6-3 CASSYPGAGGYEQYF TGTGCCAGCAGTTATCCGGGTGCAGGGGGCTACGAGCAGTACTTC
TRBD1 TRBJ1-2 - TRBV18 CASSRDRDSGGYTF TGTGCCAGCTCACGTGACCGGGACAGTGGTGGCTACACCTTC
TRBD2 TRBJ2-7 - TRBV9 CASSRTSGSSYEQYF TGTGCCAGCAGCAGGACTAGCGGGAGCTCCTACGAGCAGTACTTC
TRBD2 TRBJ2-1 - TRBV9 CASSFTSGVHNEQFF TGTGCCAGCAGCTTTACTAGCGGGGTTCACAATGAGCAGTTCTTC
TRBD2 TRBJ2-1 - TRBV19 CASSTGLAGGLNSNEQFF TGTGCCAGTAGTACGGGACTAGCGGGAGGGTTAAATTCCAATGAGCAGTTCTTC
- TRBJ1-5 few TRBV19 CASSMYRSLNQPQHF TGTGCCAGTAGTATGTACAGGAGCCTTAATCAGCCCCAGCATTTT
- TRBJ2-1 few TRBV30 CAWSYRGARGQFF TGTGCCTGGAGTTATCGGGGGGCGAGGGGGCAGTTCTTC
TRBD1 TRBJ2-7 - TRBV7-2 CASSSGTGASYEQYF TGTGCCAGCAGTTCCGGGACAGGGGCTTCCTACGAGCAGTACTTC
- TRBJ1-4 once TRBV28 CASRPTVEKLFF TGTGCCAGCAGACCGACAGTCGAAAAACTGTTTTTT
TRBD2 TRBJ2-3 - TRBV7-3 CASSLTSGSADTQYF TGTGCCAGCAGCTTGACTAGCGGGAGTGCAGATACGCAGTATTTT
- TRBJ2-7 - TRBV7-2 CASSLAGGDHEQYF TGTGCCAGCAGCTTAGCAGGAGGGGACCACGAGCAGTACTTC
- TRBJ1-4 - TRBV6-5 CASSPNTYEKLFF TGTGCCAGCAGTCCAAACACCTATGAAAAACTGTTTTTT
- TRBJ2-7 once TRBV5-5 CASSSRRSNEQYF TGTGCCAGCAGCTCTAGAAGGTCCAACGAGCAGTACTTC
TRBD2 TRBJ2-3 - TRBV11-2 CASSSGLAGYPSTDTQYF TGTGCCAGCAGCTCGGGACTAGCGGGGTACCCTAGCACAGATACGCAGTATTTT
TRBD1 TRBJ1-4 - TRBV5-1 CASREGQLGGEKLFF TGCGCCAGCAGGGAGGGACAGCTCGGGGGCGAAAAACTGTTTTTT
- TRBJ2-2 - TRBV3-1/TRBV3-2 CASSQDMRAGELFF TGTGCCAGCAGCCAAGATATGCGGGCCGGGGAGCTGTTTTTT
TRBD1 TRBJ2-7 - TRBV7-2 CASSLAVQGANEQYF TGTGCCAGCAGCTTAGCCGTACAGGGGGCCAACGAGCAGTACTTC
- TRBJ2-2 - TRBV5-6 CASSLPQVTGELFF TGTGCCAGCAGCCTCCCGCAGGTCACCGGGGAGCTGTTTTTT
- TRBJ1-1 - TRBV5-6 CASSFGRGTEAFF TGTGCCAGCAGCTTTGGGCGGGGCACTGAAGCTTTCTTT
TRBD2 TRBJ2-5 - TRBV28 CASRPSGGPETQYF TGTGCCAGCAGGCCTAGCGGGGGTCCGGAGACCCAGTACTTC
TRBD1 TRBJ1-3 once TRBV18 CASSPQNDRGANTIYF TGTGCCAGCTCACCTCAGAATGACAGGGGAGCAAACACCATATATTTT
TRBD1 TRBJ2-7 - TRBV12-5 CASGSPGQGARYEQYF TGTGCTAGTGGTTCACCGGGACAGGGGGCTAGGTACGAGCAGTACTTC
TRBD1 TRBJ2-7 - TRBV30 CAWTRGPSSYEQYF TGTGCCTGGACCAGGGGGCCTAGCTCCTACGAGCAGTACTTC
- TRBJ1-2 once TRBV4-2 CASSQDVRIYGYTF TGTGCCAGCAGCCAAGATGTCAGGATCTATGGCTACACCTTC
- TRBJ1-6 - TRBV3-1/TRBV3-2 CASSQERGRSPLHF TGTGCCAGCAGCCAAGAGCGGGGGCGTTCACCCCTCCACTTT
TRBD1 TRBJ2-2 few TRBV2 CATGRDRGITGELFF TGTGCCACCGGCCGGGACAGGGGCATCACCGGGGAGCTGTTTTTT
TRBD1 TRBJ1-2 - TRBV13 CASSMGQNYGYTF TGTGCCAGCAGCATGGGACAGAACTATGGCTACACCTTC
- TRBJ2-3 - TRBV7-9 CASSLDGVTDTQYF TGTGCCAGCAGCTTAGACGGGGTTACAGATACGCAGTATTTT
TRBD1 TRBJ2-6 - TRBV7-2 CASSVQGAGANVLTF TGTGCCAGCAGCGTACAGGGGGCTGGGGCCAACGTCCTGACTTTC
TRBD1 TRBJ2-2 - TRBV9 CASSDGTGIETGELFF TGTGCCAGCAGCGACGGGACAGGGATCGAGACCGGGGAGCTGTTTTTT
TRBD2 TRBJ2-5 - TRBV4-1 CASSQGRSGGAETQYF TGCGCCAGCAGCCAAGGACGTAGCGGGGGGGCGGAGACCCAGTACTTC
- TRBJ1-3 - TRBV12-3/TRBV12-4 CASSSYSGNTIYF TGTGCCAGCAGTTCCTACTCTGGAAACACCATATATTTT
- TRBJ2-5 few TRBV3-1/TRBV3-2 CASTSSGEETQYF TGTGCCAGCACCTCTTCGGGGGAAGAGACCCAGTACTTC
- TRBJ1-5 - TRBV7-8 CASSPDDYSNQPQHF TGTGCCAGCAGCCCAGACGACTATAGCAATCAGCCCCAGCATTTT
TRBD2 TRBJ2-2 - TRBV4-3 CASSQTPLAANTGELFF TGCGCCAGCAGCCAGACACCACTAGCGGCGAACACCGGGGAGCTGTTTTTT
TRBD1 TRBJ1-1 few TRBV30 CAGTGANTEAFF TGTGCCGGTACAGGGGCTAACACTGAAGCTTTCTTT
- TRBJ1-2 - TRBV4-2 CASSEGVKGHGYTF TGTGCCAGCAGCGAAGGGGTGAAGGGGCATGGCTACACCTTC
- TRBJ2-2 - TRBV9 CASSAFGELFF TGTGCCAGCAGCGCCTTCGGGGAGCTGTTTTTT
- TRBJ2-7 - TRBV11-2 CASSLVVASLGEQYF TGTGCCAGCAGCTTAGTGGTAGCGTCACTGGGGGAGCAGTACTTC
- TRBJ1-5 - TRBV28 CASSFRQVDQPQHF TGTGCCAGCAGTTTCAGACAGGTGGATCAGCCCCAGCATTTT
- TRBJ2-2 - TRBV9 CASKNSGEANTGELFF TGTGCCAGCAAGAATAGCGGTGAGGCGAACACCGGGGAGCTGTTTTTT
TRBD1 TRBJ1-1 - TRBV5-1 CASSLYRGNTEAFF TGCGCCAGCAGCTTGTACAGGGGGAACACTGAAGCTTTCTTT
TRBD1 TRBJ1-4 - TRBV4-3 CASSQDGTGTNEKLFF TGCGCCAGCAGCCAAGACGGGACAGGGACGAATGAAAAACTGTTTTTT
TRBD2 TRBJ2-1 - TRBV19 CASSTQRERTYNEQFF TGTGCCAGTAGTACGCAGCGGGAGAGAACCTACAATGAGCAGTTCTTC
- TRBJ1-1 few TRBV7-8 CASSSAGGHTEAFF TGTGCCAGCAGCTCGGCGGGAGGGCACACTGAAGCTTTCTTT
- TRBJ1-2 - TRBV5-1 CASSLDEVVYGYTF TGCGCCAGCAGCTTGGACGAGGTGGTCTATGGCTACACCTTC
- TRBJ2-3 - TRBV30 CAWSVSGDGTDTQYF TGTGCCTGGAGTGTATCCGGGGATGGCACAGATACGCAGTATTTT
- TRBJ2-7 - TRBV11-2 CASSPYVPYEQYF TGTGCCAGCAGCCCCTATGTTCCCTACGAGCAGTACTTC
TRBD1 TRBJ2-1 - TRBV24-1 CATAGTGNNEQFF TGTGCCACCGCCGGGACAGGAAACAATGAGCAGTTCTTC
TRBD2 TRBJ2-2 few TRBV5-4 CASRRLAGGLNTGELFF TGTGCCAGCAGGCGACTAGCGGGAGGATTGAACACCGGGGAGCTGTTTTTT
- TRBJ1-1 - TRBV30 CAWSPQGPTEAFF TGTGCCTGGAGTCCCCAGGGTCCTACTGAAGCTTTCTTT
- TRBJ2-2 - TRBV28 CASSLRSNTGELFF TGTGCCAGCAGTTTGCGCTCGAACACCGGGGAGCTGTTTTTT
TRBD1 TRBJ2-7 - TRBV7-8 CASRDRGFHREDEQYF TGTGCCAGTAGGGACAGGGGGTTCCATCGTGAGGACGAGCAGTACTTC